This T cell receptor (beta chain) was recovered during a study of blood T cells in healthy people across ages. Primers used in a second PCR of about 7 to 12 cycles were a sample-barcoded 5' primer and a J-beta primer mix. TCRdb independently ran MiXCR on the 5' RACE reads; one entry per CDR3 protein. The data contain 540,000 or so distinct CDR3 sequences, approximately 27% of them singletons. Approximately 9.7 milliliters was the volume of peripheral blood drawn from each donor. CDR1 and CDR2 (germline): LGHNA, YSLEER. V was clipped by 0 bases and J by 0 bases, with 14 bases between them. CDR3 length equals 18 residues.

This rearrangement joins TRBV4-3 to TRBJ2-2; D not resolved. This TCR was sampled from a woman in her 70s in good health. The sample was blood. In nucleotides, the CDR3 is TGCGCCAGCAGCCAAGAGCAGACCCAAGCGCCGAACACCGGGGAGCTGTTTTTT. Protein sequence: CASSQEQTQAPNTGELFF.